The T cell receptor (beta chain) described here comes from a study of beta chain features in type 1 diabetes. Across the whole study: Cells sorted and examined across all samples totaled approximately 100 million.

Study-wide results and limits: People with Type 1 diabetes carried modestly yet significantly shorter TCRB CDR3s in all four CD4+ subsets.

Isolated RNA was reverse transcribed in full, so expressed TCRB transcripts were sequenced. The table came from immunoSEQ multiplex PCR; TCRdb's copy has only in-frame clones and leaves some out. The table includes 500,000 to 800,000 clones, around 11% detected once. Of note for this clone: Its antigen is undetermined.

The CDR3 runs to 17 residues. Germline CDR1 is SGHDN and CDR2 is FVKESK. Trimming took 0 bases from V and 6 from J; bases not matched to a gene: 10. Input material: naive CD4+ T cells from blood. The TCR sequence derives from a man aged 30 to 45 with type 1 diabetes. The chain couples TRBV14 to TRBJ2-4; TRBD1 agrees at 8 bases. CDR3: CASSQEKAGGEGNIQYF. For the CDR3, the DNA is TGTGCCAGCAGCCAAGAAAAGGCAGGGGGCGAAGGAAACATTCAGTACTTC.